A selection of T cell receptor beta chains follows, all from one sample in a study of T-cell memory formation after mild COVID-19. TCRdb itself ran the 5' RACE reads through MiXCR, one entry per CDR3 protein. The repertoire includes about 450,000 distinct CDR3 sequences, more than 20% of them detected once, and roughly 14% sits in the top ten. Sequenced material: PBMCs or a T cell subset sorted from them (not recorded which). Receptors originate from an adult woman who had mild COVID-19 (a few samples of this study predate the infection). Cell type and time point are not known. The CDR3 runs from the conserved cysteine through the conserved F or W. Each record gives: J gene, V gene, CDR3 protein.

J: TRBJ2-3
V: TRBV24-1
CDR3: CATSESDRAVGDTQYF

J: TRBJ2-7
V: TRBV5-1
CDR3: CASSLSAGKGYEQYF

J: TRBJ2-3
V: TRBV3-1
CDR3: CASVSGSTDTQYF

J: TRBJ1-2
V: TRBV12-3/TRBV12-4
CDR3: CASSFLRGGYTF

J: TRBJ2-3
V: TRBV7-9
CDR3: CASSLAGKPADTQYF

J: TRBJ1-1
V: TRBV10-3
CDR3: CAISVSKGSTEAFF

J: TRBJ2-3
V: TRBV5-1
CDR3: CASSYLAGGRTDTQYF

J: TRBJ2-3
V: TRBV5-6
CDR3: CASRILRRDSGADTQYF

J: TRBJ2-1
V: TRBV27
CDR3: CASSSLAGASYNEQFF

J: TRBJ2-1
V: TRBV24-1
CDR3: CATSDSRNRKNEQFF

J: TRBJ1-1
V: TRBV6-1
CDR3: CASSDFNRGAAEAFF

J: TRBJ2-2
V: TRBV4-1
CDR3: CASSRQGNGELFF

J: TRBJ2-1
V: TRBV20-1
CDR3: CSASGGILYNEQFF

J: TRBJ1-6
V: TRBV7-8
CDR3: CASSLAGAGNSPLHF

J: TRBJ2-1
V: TRBV7-3
CDR3: CASSLSSGSYNEQFF

J: TRBJ2-4
V: TRBV7-9
CDR3: CASSRTLAGDIQYF

J: TRBJ1-6
V: TRBV7-2
CDR3: CASSHNQGPYNSPLHF

J: TRBJ2-1
V: TRBV3-1
CDR3: CASSPPSGVTYNEQFF

J: TRBJ1-6
V: TRBV7-8
CDR3: CASSLGGSSPLHF

J: TRBJ2-2
V: TRBV10-3
CDR3: CAISGGSGPNTGELFF

J: TRBJ2-4
V: TRBV12-3/TRBV12-4
CDR3: CASSRSGGGAKNIQYF

J: TRBJ2-3
V: TRBV12-3/TRBV12-4
CDR3: CASRLQGEDTQYF

J: TRBJ1-5
V: TRBV6-5
CDR3: CASRIQLEPQHF

J: TRBJ2-3
V: TRBV20-1
CDR3: CSARPGGDTQYF

J: TRBJ2-2
V: TRBV29-1
CDR3: CSALAVRNTGELFF

J: TRBJ2-7
V: TRBV28
CDR3: CASSPGTGGSLGEQYF

J: TRBJ2-7
V: TRBV6-5
CDR3: CASSYSATGTYEQYF

J: TRBJ2-2
V: TRBV6-2/TRBV6-3
CDR3: CASSYRLAGTGELFF

J: TRBJ2-7
V: TRBV4-2
CDR3: CASSQERSGSSYEQYF

J: TRBJ1-2
V: TRBV12-3/TRBV12-4
CDR3: CASSAGSRTF

J: TRBJ2-7
V: TRBV19
CDR3: CASSPRGLAGGEVYF

J: TRBJ1-5
V: TRBV2
CDR3: CAGRGDGNQPQHF

J: TRBJ2-4
V: TRBV27
CDR3: CASSLSRTILGQGAPNSKNIQYF

J: TRBJ2-2
V: TRBV13
CDR3: CASSLGLGPPGTGELFF

J: TRBJ2-1
V: TRBV6-1
CDR3: CASSEAQLAINEQFF

J: TRBJ1-5
V: TRBV6-1
CDR3: CASSPRDTVAVGNQPQHF

J: TRBJ1-1
V: TRBV3-1
CDR3: CASSQVGGESEAFF

J: TRBJ2-3
V: TRBV12-3/TRBV12-4
CDR3: CASRRTGARTDTQYF

J: TRBJ2-7
V: TRBV7-9
CDR3: CASTLRGEQYF

J: TRBJ2-7
V: TRBV20-1
CDR3: CSAAVDGVPLLTYEQYF